This T cell receptor beta chain was identified during a study of T cell repertoires in cytomegalovirus infection (dated by TCRdb to the late 2010s). Turning to the overall study: The HLA type of each donor mattered for the analysis, because public TCR beta signatures pointed to carriage of CMV infection along with the matching HLA type.

The research as a whole found: The ex vivo response was dominated by HLA-C-restricted CMV-specific TCR beta clonotypes, which also provided the single most frequent clonotype in two of eight donors. In both this cohort and an independent cohort of approximately 350 donors, the cumulative frequency of public TCR beta family members distinguished carriers of CMV infection plus the relevant HLA type.

This clonotype was seen a few times. Its antigen is unknown. Within one base of it there is no much larger clone, and no base qualities were kept. The instrument was an Illumina HiSeq 1500. In-frame beta chains were kept once TCRdb had trimmed the public reads at Q25 with fastp and called clones with MiXCR. Here each entry gathers all rows of one CDR3 protein and keeps the most common genes and DNA. Counted in this sample were some 300,000 distinct CDR3 sequences; approximately 14% of them appeared once. Around 9.5% of the sample belongs to the ten largest clones. From its cysteine to its phenylalanine, the CDR3 spans 15 amino acids. CDR3 DNA only is kept here, 45 bases in frame from base 1. According to the germline V gene, CDR1 reads KGHSH and CDR2 reads LQKENI. Here V drops 5 bases and J drops 4 bases, and the junction holds 4 bases not matched to any gene.

The material sequenced was PBMCs. The sequence links TRBV18 to TRBJ1-6, and TRBD1 aligns with 8 junction nucleotides. This TCR was recovered from a human donor in good health (CMV status not recorded). Some clones in this sample may be carry-over from other donors' samples. In nucleotide form, the sequence is TGTGCCAGCTCATCGGACAGGGCGTATAATTCACCCCTCCACTTT. This yields the protein CASSSDRAYNSPLHF.